These T cell receptor beta chains were read from a single sample in a study of blood T cells in healthy people across ages. TCRdb analysed the 5' RACE reads with MiXCR anew, one entry per CDR3 protein. The sample consists of around 1.5 million distinct CDR3 sequences, 35% to 45% of them appearing once. Sequencing was performed on blood. The receptors here all came from a young woman in good health. Both conserved end residues are part of each CDR3. Each record gives: J gene, V gene, clone size, D gene, CDR3 length, CDR3 DNA, CDR3 protein. D genes are given only for firm matches. Size tells how often a clone was seen (once, few, many) or the class of an expanded clone, and some rows leave it out.

J: TRBJ1-2; V: TRBV6-1; size: .; D: .; length: 12; DNA: TGTGCCAGCTTTTGGGCTAACTATGGCTACACCTTC; CDR3: CASFWANYGYTF
J: TRBJ1-2; V: TRBV3-1; size: .; D: TRBD1; length: 13; DNA: TGTGCCAGCAGCTCTCGGACAGGGTTTGGCTACACCTTC; CDR3: CASSSRTGFGYTF
J: TRBJ2-7; V: TRBV6-5; size: few; D: .; length: 14; DNA: TGTGCCAGCAGTTACTATTCGGCCGGATACGAGCAGTACTTC; CDR3: CASSYYSAGYEQYF
J: TRBJ2-1; V: TRBV14; size: .; D: .; length: 20; DNA: TGTGCCAGCAGCCGCCACCCGACAGGGAAAATAGCGGGGTTCTACAATGAGCAGTTCTTC; CDR3: CASSRHPTGKIAGFYNEQFF
J: TRBJ1-6; V: TRBV20-1; size: .; D: TRBD1; length: 14; DNA: TGCAGTGCCACGACAGGGGGGAATAATTCACCCCTCCACTTT; CDR3: CSATTGGNNSPLHF
J: TRBJ2-3; V: TRBV5-6; size: .; D: TRBD2; length: 17; DNA: TGTGCCAGCAGCGCGGGACTAGCGGGGACCTTCACAGATACGCAGTATTTT; CDR3: CASSAGLAGTFTDTQYF
J: TRBJ2-5; V: TRBV5-1; size: .; D: .; length: 14; DNA: TGCGCCAGCAGCCAGCCTGGGGGGTTAGAGACCCAGTACTTC; CDR3: CASSQPGGLETQYF
J: TRBJ2-2; V: TRBV20-1; size: .; D: TRBD1; length: 14; DNA: TGCAGTGCTGCCGGGACAGCCAACACCGGGGAGCTGTTTTTT; CDR3: CSAAGTANTGELFF
J: TRBJ1-5; V: TRBV20-1; size: .; D: TRBD1; length: 14; DNA: TGCAGTGCTACTGGCGGACAGGGTGGTCAGCCCCAGCATTTT; CDR3: CSATGGQGGQPQHF
J: TRBJ1-5; V: TRBV6-1; size: few; D: .; length: 13; DNA: TGTGCCAGCAGTGCAAGTACCAATCAGCCCCAGCATTTT; CDR3: CASSASTNQPQHF
J: TRBJ2-7; V: TRBV7-9; size: .; D: .; length: 17; DNA: TGTGCCAGCAGCTTAGTTTTGGAGGTTCGGTTTACCTACGAGCAGTACTTC; CDR3: CASSLVLEVRFTYEQYF
J: TRBJ2-3; V: TRBV20-1; size: few; D: TRBD2; length: 16; DNA: TGCAGTGCTGCCTACGGACTAGCGGGAGCGACAGATACGCAGTATTTT; CDR3: CSAAYGLAGATDTQYF
J: TRBJ2-3; V: TRBV13; size: .; D: TRBD2; length: 17; DNA: TGTGCCAGCAGCTTAGGCCAGGGGACTAGCGGGTCCCATACGCAGTATTTT; CDR3: CASSLGQGTSGSHTQYF
J: TRBJ1-1; V: TRBV2; size: .; D: .; length: 12; DNA: TGTACCAGCAGCCCGGTGCGACCTGAAGCTTTCTTT; CDR3: CTSSPVRPEAFF
J: TRBJ2-7; V: TRBV9; size: .; D: TRBD2; length: 16; DNA: TGTGCCAGCAGCGCCCTGCCGACTAGCCCATACTACGAGCAGTACTTC; CDR3: CASSALPTSPYYEQYF
J: TRBJ1-5; V: TRBV27; size: .; D: .; length: 15; DNA: TGTGCCAGCAGTCATACAGGGACCTCAAATCAGCCCCAGCATTTT; CDR3: CASSHTGTSNQPQHF
J: TRBJ1-5; V: TRBV6-1; size: .; D: .; length: 15; DNA: TGTGTCAGCAGTGAATGGAAGCAGGGGAATCAGCCCCAGCATTTT; CDR3: CVSSEWKQGNQPQHF
J: TRBJ2-1; V: TRBV20-1; size: .; D: TRBD1; length: 16; DNA: TGCAGTGCCATAAAGACCGGGACAGGGGCCTACAATGAGCAGTTCTTC; CDR3: CSAIKTGTGAYNEQFF
J: TRBJ2-3; V: TRBV12-3/TRBV12-4; size: .; D: .; length: 13; DNA: TGTGCCAGCACCACGACACGGTCGGATACGCAGTATTTT; CDR3: CASTTTRSDTQYF
J: TRBJ2-1; V: TRBV20-1; size: .; D: TRBD2; length: 16; DNA: TGCAGTGCCCCGAAGCCAGCGGGAGGGCGAGGCAATGAGCAGTTCTTC; CDR3: CSAPKPAGGRGNEQFF
J: TRBJ2-5; V: TRBV10-3; size: many; D: .; length: 13; DNA: TGTGCCATCAGTGAAGCAGTGGAAGAGACCCAGTACTTC; CDR3: CAISEAVEETQYF
J: TRBJ2-7; V: TRBV3-1; size: .; D: TRBD2; length: 15; DNA: TGTGCCAGCAGCCCCATGGCGGGAGGGATCTACGAGCAGTACTTC; CDR3: CASSPMAGGIYEQYF
J: TRBJ1-5; V: TRBV21-1; size: .; D: .; length: 11; DNA: TGTGCCAGCAGCATTAGCCAGCCCCAGCATTTT; CDR3: CASSISQPQHF
J: TRBJ2-6; V: TRBV7-8; size: few; D: .; length: 14; DNA: TGTGCCAGCAGGTGGGGCTCTGGGGCCAACGTCCTGACTTTC; CDR3: CASRWGSGANVLTF
J: TRBJ2-7; V: TRBV5-1; size: few; D: TRBD2; length: 17; DNA: TGCGCCAGCAGCTTATTCTTCACCGGGACTAGCTCCTACGAGCAGTACTTC; CDR3: CASSLFFTGTSSYEQYF
J: TRBJ2-3; V: TRBV12-3/TRBV12-4; size: few; D: TRBD2; length: 15; DNA: TGTGCCAGCAGGTCCAGCGGGAGGAGCACAGATACGCAGTATTTT; CDR3: CASRSSGRSTDTQYF
J: TRBJ2-5; V: TRBV12-3/TRBV12-4; size: many; D: .; length: 11; DNA: TGTGCCAGCAGCTTAGCGGAGACCCAGTACTTC; CDR3: CASSLAETQYF
J: TRBJ2-7; V: TRBV27; size: .; D: .; length: 15; DNA: TGTGCCAGCAGTGCCGCCCTGGGGAGAAACTACGAGCAGTACTTC; CDR3: CASSAALGRNYEQYF
J: TRBJ1-2; V: TRBV28; size: once; D: .; length: 14; DNA: TGTGCCAGCACCCTGGGTAGGGGGACCTATGGCTACACCTTC; CDR3: CASTLGRGTYGYTF
J: TRBJ2-7; V: TRBV25-1; size: .; D: TRBD2; length: 16; DNA: TGTGCCAGCAGTGAATTAACTAGCGGGAGGGGCTACGAGCAGTACTTC; CDR3: CASSELTSGRGYEQYF
J: TRBJ2-7; V: TRBV20-1; size: .; D: .; length: 16; DNA: TGCAGTGCTAGTCCCCCCTTGGCAGGGAAATCCTACGAGCAGTACTTC; CDR3: CSASPPLAGKSYEQYF
J: TRBJ1-1; V: TRBV4-3; size: .; D: .; length: 15; DNA: TGCGCCAGCAGCCAAGACCAGGGGCAGAACACTGAAGCTTTCTTT; CDR3: CASSQDQGQNTEAFF
J: TRBJ1-2; V: TRBV12-5; size: few; D: .; length: 15; DNA: TGTGCTAGTGGCCCCACTGGTAATCACCACTATGGCTACACCTTC; CDR3: CASGPTGNHHYGYTF
J: TRBJ1-1; V: TRBV20-1; size: many; D: .; length: 13; DNA: TGCAGTGCCAGGGGCGGGTCGGCCGTGGCGGCTTTCTTT; CDR3: CSARGGSAVAAFF
J: TRBJ2-7; V: TRBV27; size: .; D: .; length: 15; DNA: TGTGCCAGCAGTTTACGGGCAGGGGCACTCTACGAGCAGTACTTC; CDR3: CASSLRAGALYEQYF
J: TRBJ1-4; V: TRBV4-2; size: .; D: .; length: 14; DNA: TGTGCCAGCAGCCAAACCCAAGACGGCGAAAAACTGTTTTTT; CDR3: CASSQTQDGEKLFF
J: TRBJ2-3; V: TRBV5-1; size: .; D: .; length: 13; DNA: TGCGCCAGCAGCTTGGTTATCCACGATGCGCAGTATTTT; CDR3: CASSLVIHDAQYF
J: TRBJ1-1; V: TRBV15; size: few; D: TRBD1; length: 14; DNA: TGTGCCACCCGCACGCGGACAGGGGCGTATGAAGCTTTCTTT; CDR3: CATRTRTGAYEAFF
J: TRBJ1-2; V: TRBV6-5; size: .; D: .; length: 14; DNA: TGTGCCAGCAGTTACTTTTCGGGAGGAGGCGGCTACACTTTC; CDR3: CASSYFSGGGGYTF
J: TRBJ2-1; V: TRBV11-1; size: .; D: TRBD2; length: 16; DNA: TGTGCCAGCAGCTACACTAGCGGGAGTCCCCAAGAGACCCAGTTCTTC; CDR3: CASSYTSGSPQETQFF
J: TRBJ2-5; V: TRBV21-1; size: many; D: .; length: 15; DNA: TGTGCCAGCAGCAAAGCGCCTTTGAGAGGCGCGACCCAGTACTTC; CDR3: CASSKAPLRGATQYF
J: TRBJ2-3; V: TRBV15; size: .; D: .; length: 15; DNA: TGTGCCACCAGTCGTGGCAGGGGGGGCACAGATACGCAGTATTTT; CDR3: CATSRGRGGTDTQYF
J: TRBJ2-1; V: TRBV11-3; size: few; D: TRBD2; length: 14; DNA: TGTGCCAGAACTCTAGCGGGGGTCTACAATGAGCAGTTCTTC; CDR3: CARTLAGVYNEQFF
J: TRBJ1-2; V: TRBV4-1; size: .; D: TRBD1; length: 14; DNA: TGCGCCAGCAGCCGACAGGGGCTGGACTATAGCTACACCTTC; CDR3: CASSRQGLDYSYTF
J: TRBJ2-3; V: TRBV12-3/TRBV12-4; size: few; D: TRBD1; length: 14; DNA: TGTGCCAGCAGGCCGACAGGGAAAACAGATACGCAGTATTTT; CDR3: CASRPTGKTDTQYF
J: TRBJ2-1; V: TRBV7-9; size: many; D: TRBD1; length: 12; DNA: TGTGCCATCGGACAGGGGGGAAATGAGCAGTTCTTC; CDR3: CAIGQGGNEQFF
J: TRBJ2-7; V: TRBV4-2; size: .; D: TRBD2; length: 16; DNA: TGTGCCAGCAGCCAAGTAGGACTAGCGGGTTACAATGAGCAGTACTTC; CDR3: CASSQVGLAGYNEQYF
J: TRBJ1-3; V: TRBV5-5; size: .; D: .; length: 17; DNA: TGTGCCAGCAGCAATAATTGGCCGCCGACCTCTGGAAACACCATATATTTT; CDR3: CASSNNWPPTSGNTIYF
J: TRBJ1-4; V: TRBV27; size: .; D: .; length: 14; DNA: TGTGCCAGCGCAACGGGGGCAACTAATGAAAAACTGTTTTTT; CDR3: CASATGATNEKLFF
J: TRBJ2-3; V: TRBV12-3/TRBV12-4; size: .; D: TRBD2; length: 14; DNA: TGTGCCAGCTCCGGGACTAGTCTTCTGGATACGCAGTATTTT; CDR3: CASSGTSLLDTQYF
J: TRBJ1-2; V: TRBV12-3/TRBV12-4; size: few; D: TRBD1; length: 13; DNA: TGTGCCAGCAGTGGGGACAGAATCTATGGCTACACCTTC; CDR3: CASSGDRIYGYTF
J: TRBJ2-5; V: TRBV24-1; size: .; D: .; length: 13; DNA: TGTGCCACCAGATCCGGGACTCCTAATGAGCAGTACTTC; CDR3: CATRSGTPNEQYF
J: TRBJ1-5; V: TRBV9; size: once; D: .; length: 13; DNA: TGTGCCAGAGGACAGTTTAGCAATCAGCCCCAGCATTTT; CDR3: CARGQFSNQPQHF
J: TRBJ2-7; V: TRBV4-1; size: few; D: TRBD2; length: 15; DNA: TGCGCCAGCAGCTGGTCTAGCGGGATTAGCTACGAGCAGTACTTC; CDR3: CASSWSSGISYEQYF
J: TRBJ2-7; V: TRBV3-1; size: .; D: TRBD2; length: 16; DNA: TGTGCCAACAGCCAAGTTGGCGGGGGGGAATCCTACGAGCAGTACTTC; CDR3: CANSQVGGGESYEQYF